This T cell receptor beta chain is drawn from a study of tumor-infiltrating lymphocytes in primary liver carcinoma. For the study at large: Surgical resection was used to treat these primary liver carcinoma patients. These were node-negative, non-metastatic T1-T3 tumors of about 4 to 11 cm. Study results and limitations: Top-250-clone fractions were significantly higher in tumors than in blood (p = 0.039).

Total RNA (around 500 ng) served as template for TCR beta cDNA synthesis primed by a constant-region primer. Slightly modified ARM-PCR with three nested multiplex PCR rounds yielded TCR beta libraries. Investigators reported that the first two PCR rounds, at about 11 cycles each, used TRBV1-TRBV30 forward primers with a C-beta reverse primer. TCRdb redid the calling of the multiplex PCR reads with MiXCR, one entry per CDR3 protein. Of hundreds of thousands of distinct CDR3 sequences in the sample, over 55% were seen once. Alongside blood RNA obtained from unsorted whole blood, germline DNA was also extracted. Approximately 4.2 milliliters of peripheral blood were drawn preoperatively. Comments on this clonotype: Its cognate antigen is unknown. The conserved phenylalanine or tryptophan is not found at the CDR3 terminus, so this likely reflects a read error.

This CDR3 region has 12 residues. Per the germline V gene, CDR1 is SGHAT and CDR2 is FQDESV (reference sequence). The chain recombines TRBV11-1 with TRBJ1-1, with D unresolved. Sample: peripheral blood. This TCR came from a man between 35 and 55 years old with primary liver carcinoma and hepatitis B virus infection. CDR3 residues: CASSHGETEAFY. DNA of the CDR3: TGTGCTAGCAGCCACGGGGAGACTGAAGCTTTCTAT.